The following is a TCR beta chain sequence with its context. The CDR3 contains 14 residues. From germline, CDR1 is LNHDA and CDR2 SQIVND (reference sequence). The trim removed 4 bases at V and 2 bases at J, leaving 2 bases unmatched. This record comes from a study of blood T cell repertoires in COVID-19. This table comes from immunoSEQ multiplex PCR, and its TCRdb copy is limited to in-frame clones, with some not included. The sample shows approximately 280,000 clones, around 85% of them seen only once. The sample taken for sequencing was peripheral blood. V is TRBV19 and J is TRBJ1-5; TRBD1 agrees at 7 bases. This clonotype was sampled from a human donor with COVID-19, enrolled during active disease. The donor label of this sample is uncertain. The CDR3: CASSRTGGNQPQHF. CDR3 coding DNA: TGTGCCAGTAGTAGAACAGGGGGCAATCAGCCCCAGCATTTT.